This T cell receptor (beta chain) was captured in a study of blood T cell repertoires in COVID-19. Sequenced by immunoSEQ multiplex PCR; TCRdb stores in-frame clones only, minus some. The sample comprises roughly 230,000 clones, roughly 80% of which are singletons, and about 4.5% rests with the top ten. The CDR3 contains 13 residues. Looked up from germline, CDR1 is LGHDT and CDR2 is YNNKEL (reference sequence). V dropped 1 base and J dropped 8 bases, with 10 bases sitting between them. The source of this sequence is a man aged 50 or older with active or convalescent COVID-19. Sequencing was carried out using peripheral blood. This sequence joins TRBV3-1 (or the pseudogene TRBV3-2) and TRBJ2-3; weak D call: TRBD1 (6 bases). The CDR3 coding sequence is TGTGCCAGCAGCCAAGGGGGGCTCGGTACGCAGTATTTT. Amino acids: CASSQGGLGTQYF.